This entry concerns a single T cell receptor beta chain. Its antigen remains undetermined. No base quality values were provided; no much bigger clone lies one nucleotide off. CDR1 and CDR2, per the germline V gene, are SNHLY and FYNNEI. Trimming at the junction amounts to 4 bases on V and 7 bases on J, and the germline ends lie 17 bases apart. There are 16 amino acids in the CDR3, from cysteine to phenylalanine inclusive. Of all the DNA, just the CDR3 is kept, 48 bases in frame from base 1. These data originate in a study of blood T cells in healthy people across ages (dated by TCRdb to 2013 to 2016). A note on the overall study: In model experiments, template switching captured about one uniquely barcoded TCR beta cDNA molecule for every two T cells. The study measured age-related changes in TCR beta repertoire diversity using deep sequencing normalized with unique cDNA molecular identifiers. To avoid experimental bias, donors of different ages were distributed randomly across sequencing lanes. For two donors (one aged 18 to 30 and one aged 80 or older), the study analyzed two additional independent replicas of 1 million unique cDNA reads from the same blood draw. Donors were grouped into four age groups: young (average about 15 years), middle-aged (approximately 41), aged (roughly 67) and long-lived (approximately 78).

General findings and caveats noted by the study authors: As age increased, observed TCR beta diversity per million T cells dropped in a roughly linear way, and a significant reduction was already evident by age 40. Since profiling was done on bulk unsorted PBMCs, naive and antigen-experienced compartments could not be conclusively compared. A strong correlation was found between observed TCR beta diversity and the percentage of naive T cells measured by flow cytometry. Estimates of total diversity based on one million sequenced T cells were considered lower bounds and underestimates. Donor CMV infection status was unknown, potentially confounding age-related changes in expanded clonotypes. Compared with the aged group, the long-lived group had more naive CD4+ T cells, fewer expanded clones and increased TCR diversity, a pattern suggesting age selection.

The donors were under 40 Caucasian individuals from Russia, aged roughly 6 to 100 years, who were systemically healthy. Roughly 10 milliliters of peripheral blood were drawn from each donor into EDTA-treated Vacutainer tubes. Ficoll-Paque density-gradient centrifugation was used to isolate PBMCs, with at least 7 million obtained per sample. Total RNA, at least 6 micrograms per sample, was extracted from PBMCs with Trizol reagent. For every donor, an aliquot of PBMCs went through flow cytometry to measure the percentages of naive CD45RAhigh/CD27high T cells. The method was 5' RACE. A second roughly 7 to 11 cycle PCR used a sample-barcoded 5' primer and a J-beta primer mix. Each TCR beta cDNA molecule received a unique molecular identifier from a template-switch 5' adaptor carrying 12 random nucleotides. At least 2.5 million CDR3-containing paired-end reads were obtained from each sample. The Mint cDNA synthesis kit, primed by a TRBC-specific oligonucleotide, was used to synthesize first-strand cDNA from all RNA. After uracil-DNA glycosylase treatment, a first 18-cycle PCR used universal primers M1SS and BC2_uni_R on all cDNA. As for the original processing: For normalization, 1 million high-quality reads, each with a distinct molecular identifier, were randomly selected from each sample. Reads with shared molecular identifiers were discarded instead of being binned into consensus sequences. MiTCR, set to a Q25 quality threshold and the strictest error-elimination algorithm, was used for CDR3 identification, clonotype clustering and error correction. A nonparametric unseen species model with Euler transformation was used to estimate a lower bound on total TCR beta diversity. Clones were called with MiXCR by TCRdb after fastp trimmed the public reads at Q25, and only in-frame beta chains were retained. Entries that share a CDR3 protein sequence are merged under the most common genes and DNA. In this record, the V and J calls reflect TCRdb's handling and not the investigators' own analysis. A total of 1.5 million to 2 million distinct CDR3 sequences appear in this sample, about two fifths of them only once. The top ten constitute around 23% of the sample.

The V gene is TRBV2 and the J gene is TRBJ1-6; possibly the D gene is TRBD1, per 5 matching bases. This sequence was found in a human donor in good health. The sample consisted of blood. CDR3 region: CASSAPVLPGNSPLHF. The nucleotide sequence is TGTGCCAGCAGTGCGCCGGTATTGCCAGGGAATTCACCCCTCCACTTT.